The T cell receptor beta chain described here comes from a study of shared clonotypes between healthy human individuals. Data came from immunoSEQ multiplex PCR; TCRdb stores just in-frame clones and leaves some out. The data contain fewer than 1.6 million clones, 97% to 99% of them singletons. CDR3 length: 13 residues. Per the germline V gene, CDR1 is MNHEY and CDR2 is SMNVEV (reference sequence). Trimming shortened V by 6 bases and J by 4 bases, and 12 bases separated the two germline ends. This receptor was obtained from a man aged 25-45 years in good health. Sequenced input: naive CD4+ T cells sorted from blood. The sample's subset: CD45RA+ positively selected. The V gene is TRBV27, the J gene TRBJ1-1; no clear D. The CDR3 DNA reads TGTGCCAGCAGGCTGTTTGGGGTCACTGAAGCTTTCTTT. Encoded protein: CASRLFGVTEAFF.